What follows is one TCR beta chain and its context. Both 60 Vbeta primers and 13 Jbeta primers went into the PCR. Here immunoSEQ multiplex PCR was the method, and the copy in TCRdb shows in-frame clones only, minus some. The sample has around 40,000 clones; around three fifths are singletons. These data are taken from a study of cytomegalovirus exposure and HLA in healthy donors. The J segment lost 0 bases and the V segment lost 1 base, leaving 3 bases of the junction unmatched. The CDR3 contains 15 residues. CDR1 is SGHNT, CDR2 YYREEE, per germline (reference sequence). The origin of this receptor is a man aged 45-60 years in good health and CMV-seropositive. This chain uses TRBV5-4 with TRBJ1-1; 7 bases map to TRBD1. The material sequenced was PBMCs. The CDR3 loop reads CASSLRGTVNTEAFF. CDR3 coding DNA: TGTGCCAGCAGCTTGAGAGGGACAGTGAACACTGAAGCTTTCTTT.